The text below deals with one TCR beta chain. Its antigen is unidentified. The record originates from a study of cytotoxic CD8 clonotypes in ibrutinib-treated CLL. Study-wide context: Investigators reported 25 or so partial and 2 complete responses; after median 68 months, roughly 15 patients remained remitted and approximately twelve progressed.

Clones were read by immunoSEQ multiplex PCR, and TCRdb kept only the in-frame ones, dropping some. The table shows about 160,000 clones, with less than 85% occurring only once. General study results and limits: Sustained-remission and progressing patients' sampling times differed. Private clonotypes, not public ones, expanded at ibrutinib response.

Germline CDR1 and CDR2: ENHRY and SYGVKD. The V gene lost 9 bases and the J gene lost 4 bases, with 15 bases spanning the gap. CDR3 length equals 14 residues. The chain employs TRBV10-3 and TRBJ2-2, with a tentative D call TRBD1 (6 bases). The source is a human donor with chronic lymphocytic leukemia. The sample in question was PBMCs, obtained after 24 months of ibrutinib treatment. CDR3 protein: CAMSGAPFTGELFF. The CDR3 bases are TGTGCCATGTCAGGGGCACCTTTCACCGGGGAGCTGTTTTTT.